This T cell receptor beta chain was obtained from a study of shared clonotypes between healthy human individuals. Study overall: Each donor's CD8 memory used one plate, CD8 naive two, each CD4 subset three.

Germline values: CDR1 SGHRS, CDR2 YFSETQ. This CDR3 is built from 16 residues. After removal of 0 bases from V and 7 bases from J, the junction contained 8 bases not matched to a gene. Genomic DNA per cell subset filled all wells of several immunoSEQ plates. The assay was immunoSEQ multiplex PCR, and TCRdb's table has in-frame clones only and misses some. The profile shows approximately 2.5 million clones, approximately 90% of them singletons. Recent acute infections and vaccinations were absent in the healthy HIV-negative adult donors. Partitioning of CD4+ cells yielded a CD45RA+ naive subset and a CD45RA-negative memory subset.

The receptor comes from a man aged 18 to 29 in good health. The sample comprised naive CD4+ T cells sorted from blood. Subset denoted: CD45RA+ positively selected. The chain combines TRBV5-1 with TRBJ2-1; 9 bases fit TRBD2. Here the CDR3 reads CASSLVVAGAFNEQFF. The CDR3 bases are TGCGCCAGCAGCTTGGTTGTAGCGGGAGCGTTTAATGAGCAGTTCTTC.